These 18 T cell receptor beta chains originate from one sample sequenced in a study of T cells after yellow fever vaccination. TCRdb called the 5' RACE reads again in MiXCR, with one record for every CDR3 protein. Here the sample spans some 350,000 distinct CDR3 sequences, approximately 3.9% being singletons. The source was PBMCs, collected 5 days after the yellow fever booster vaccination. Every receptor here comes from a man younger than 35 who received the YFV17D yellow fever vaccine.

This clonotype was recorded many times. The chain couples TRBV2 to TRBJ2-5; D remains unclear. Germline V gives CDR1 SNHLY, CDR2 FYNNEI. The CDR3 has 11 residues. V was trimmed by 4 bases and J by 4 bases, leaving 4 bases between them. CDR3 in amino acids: CASSAIETQYF. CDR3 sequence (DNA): TGTGCCAGCAGTGCAATAGAGACCCAGTACTTC.

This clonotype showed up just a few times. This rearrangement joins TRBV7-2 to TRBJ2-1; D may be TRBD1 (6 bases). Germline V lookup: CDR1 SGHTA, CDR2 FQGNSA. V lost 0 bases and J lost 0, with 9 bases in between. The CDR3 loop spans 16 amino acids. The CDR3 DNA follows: TGTGCCAGCAGCTTAGCGCAGGGGCTCTCCTACAATGAGCAGTTCTTC. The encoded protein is CASSLAQGLSYNEQFF.

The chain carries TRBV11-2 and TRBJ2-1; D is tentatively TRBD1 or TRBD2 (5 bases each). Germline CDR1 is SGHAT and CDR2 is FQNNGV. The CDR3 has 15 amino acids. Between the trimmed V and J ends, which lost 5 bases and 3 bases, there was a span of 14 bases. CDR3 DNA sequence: TGTGCCAGCAGCCACCGGGACGAGATCTACAATGAGCAGTTCTTC. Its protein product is CASSHRDEIYNEQFF.

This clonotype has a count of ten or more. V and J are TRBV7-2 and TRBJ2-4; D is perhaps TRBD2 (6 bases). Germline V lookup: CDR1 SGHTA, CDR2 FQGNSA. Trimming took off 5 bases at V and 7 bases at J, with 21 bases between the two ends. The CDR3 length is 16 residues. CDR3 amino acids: CASSPTRGSAGNIQYF. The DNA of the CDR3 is TGTGCCAGCAGCCCTACGCGGGGATCCGCGGGGAACATTCAGTACTTC.

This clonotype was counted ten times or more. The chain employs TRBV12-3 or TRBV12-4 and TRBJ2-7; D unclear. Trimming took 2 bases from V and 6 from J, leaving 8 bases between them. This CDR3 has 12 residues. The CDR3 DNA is TGTGCCAGCAGTTTATCACGTGGCGAGCAGTACGTC. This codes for CASSLSRGEQYV.

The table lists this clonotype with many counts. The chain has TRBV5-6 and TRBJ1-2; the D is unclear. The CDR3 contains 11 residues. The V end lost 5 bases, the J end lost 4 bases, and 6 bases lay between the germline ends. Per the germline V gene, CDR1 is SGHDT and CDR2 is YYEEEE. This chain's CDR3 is CASRGSYGYTF. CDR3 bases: TGTGCCAGCAGGGGGTCCTATGGCTACACCTTC.

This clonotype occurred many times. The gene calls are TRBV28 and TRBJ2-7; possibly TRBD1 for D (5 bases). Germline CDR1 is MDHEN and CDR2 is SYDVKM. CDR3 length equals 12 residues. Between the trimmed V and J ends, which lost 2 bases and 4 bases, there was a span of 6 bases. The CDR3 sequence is CASSLQGYEQYV. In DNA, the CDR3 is TGTGCCAGCAGTTTACAGGGTTACGAGCAGTACGTC.

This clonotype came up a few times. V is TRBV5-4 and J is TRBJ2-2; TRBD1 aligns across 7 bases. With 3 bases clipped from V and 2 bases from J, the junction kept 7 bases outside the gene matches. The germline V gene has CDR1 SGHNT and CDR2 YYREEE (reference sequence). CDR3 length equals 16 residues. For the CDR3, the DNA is TGTGCCAGCAGCTGGGGGACAGAATTAAACACCGGGGAGCTGTTTTTT. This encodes CASSWGTELNTGELFF.

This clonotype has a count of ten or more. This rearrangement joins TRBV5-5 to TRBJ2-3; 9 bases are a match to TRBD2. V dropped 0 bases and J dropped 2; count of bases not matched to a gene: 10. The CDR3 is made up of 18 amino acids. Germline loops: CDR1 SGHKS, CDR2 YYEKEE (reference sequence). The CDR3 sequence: CASSLAISGGPITDTQYF. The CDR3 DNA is TGTGCCAGCAGCTTGGCGATTAGCGGGGGACCAATCACAGATACGCAGTATTTT.

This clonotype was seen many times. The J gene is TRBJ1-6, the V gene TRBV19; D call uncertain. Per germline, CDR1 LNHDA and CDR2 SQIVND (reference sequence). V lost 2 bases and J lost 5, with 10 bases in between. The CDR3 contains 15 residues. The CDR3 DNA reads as TGTGCCAGTAGTATATTTGTGACAAATAATTCACCCCTCCACTTT. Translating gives CASSIFVTNNSPLHF.

In nucleotides, the CDR3 is TGTGCCAGCAGCTTAGACCCGGCGGGGGGCGGGGAGCTGTTTTTT. As protein: CASSLDPAGGGELFF. The genes are TRBV7-2 and TRBJ2-2; 8 bases map to TRBD2. The CDR3 length is 15 residues. Per the germline V gene, CDR1 is SGHTA and CDR2 is FQGNSA. V was pared by 1 base and J by 7 bases, with 5 bases of the junction left unmatched. The whole variable domain, remainder taken from reference TRBV7-2 and TRBJ2-2, is GAGVSQSPSNKVTEKGKDVELRCDPISGHTALYWYRQSLGQGLEFLIYFQGNSAPDKSGLPSDRFSAERTGGSVSTLTIQRTQQEDSAVYLCASSLDPAGGGELFFGEGSRLTVL.

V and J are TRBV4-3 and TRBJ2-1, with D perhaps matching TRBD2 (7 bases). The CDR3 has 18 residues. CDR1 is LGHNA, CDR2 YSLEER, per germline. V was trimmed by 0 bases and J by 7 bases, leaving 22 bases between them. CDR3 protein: CASSQDVGGGGEWNEQFF. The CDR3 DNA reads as TGCGCCAGCAGCCAAGACGTGGGGGGGGGCGGAGAATGGAATGAGCAGTTCTTC.

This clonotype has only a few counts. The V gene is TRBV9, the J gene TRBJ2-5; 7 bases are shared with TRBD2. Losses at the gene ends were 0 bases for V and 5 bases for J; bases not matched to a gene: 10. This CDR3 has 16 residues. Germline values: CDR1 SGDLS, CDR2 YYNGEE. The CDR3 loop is CASSVGLRGTWETQYF. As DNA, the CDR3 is TGTGCCAGCAGCGTAGGGTTGCGGGGGACCTGGGAGACCCAGTACTTC.

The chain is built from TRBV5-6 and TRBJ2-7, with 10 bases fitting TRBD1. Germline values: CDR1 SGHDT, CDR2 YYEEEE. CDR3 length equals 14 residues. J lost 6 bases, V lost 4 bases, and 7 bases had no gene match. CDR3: CASSVYGTGVEQYV. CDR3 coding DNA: TGTGCCAGCAGCGTCTACGGGACAGGGGTCGAGCAGTACGTC.

The CDR3 nucleotides are TGTGCCAGCAGCTCCCTAGGGCCCCAGTACTTC. This sequence encodes CASSSLGPQYF. J is TRBJ2-5 and V is TRBV7-3; no reliable D call. The CDR3 spans 11 residues. V was clipped by 4 bases and J by 9 bases, with 9 bases between them. CDR1 is SGHTA, CDR2 FQGTGA, per germline.

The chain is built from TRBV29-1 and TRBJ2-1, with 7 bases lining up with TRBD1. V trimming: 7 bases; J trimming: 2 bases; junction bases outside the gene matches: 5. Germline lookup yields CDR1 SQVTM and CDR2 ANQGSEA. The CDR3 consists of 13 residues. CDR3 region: CSGGTATYNEQFF. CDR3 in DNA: TGCAGCGGGGGGACAGCTACCTACAATGAGCAGTTCTTC.

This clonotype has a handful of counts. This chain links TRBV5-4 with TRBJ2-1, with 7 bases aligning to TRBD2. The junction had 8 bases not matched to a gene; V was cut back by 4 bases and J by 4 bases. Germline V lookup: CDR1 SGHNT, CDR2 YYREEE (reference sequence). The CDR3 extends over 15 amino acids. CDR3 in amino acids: CASSGAGNKYNEQFF. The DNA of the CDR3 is TGTGCCAGCAGCGGAGCGGGGAATAAGTACAATGAGCAGTTCTTC.

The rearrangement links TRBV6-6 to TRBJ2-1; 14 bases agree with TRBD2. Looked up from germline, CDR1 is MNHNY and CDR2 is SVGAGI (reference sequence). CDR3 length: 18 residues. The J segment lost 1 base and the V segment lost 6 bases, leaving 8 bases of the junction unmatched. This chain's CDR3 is CASSRWTSGGLSYNEQFF. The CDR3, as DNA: TGTGCCAGCAGCCGATGGACTAGCGGGGGGCTGTCCTACAATGAGCAGTTCTTC.